A single TCR beta chain is shown here with its context. Its antigen has not been determined. The sample holds no much larger clone one base away, and base qualities are not on file. This sample was taken from a study of T cells in Graves' hyperthyroidism and ophthalmopathy (dated by TCRdb to the late 2010s). Looking at the study overall: TCR V-J signatures able to tell the groups apart were searched for in a discovery cohort of approximately 95 patients, of whom 40 to 45 had Graves' ophthalmopathy and 55 to 65 had stable Graves' hyperthyroidism. An independent validation cohort of about 20 hyperthyroidism patients and about 16 patients who later progressed to ophthalmopathy tested prospective prediction of ophthalmopathy. The 100 discovery patients were randomly divided into training and test sets at a 7:3 ratio. In six Graves' hyperthyroidism patients, the study also compared T-cell repertoires from thyroid tissue with T-cell repertoires from blood. Following sampling, methimazole starting at 30 mg daily was given to hyperthyroidism patients, and high-dose intravenous methylprednisolone was given to ophthalmopathy patients. According to the paper, TCR Vbeta CDR3 sequencing was carried out on over 130 peripheral blood samples, which came from fewer than 50 ophthalmopathy, 70 to 80 hyperthyroidism and roughly 17 progressor patients.

Amplification of TCR beta CDR3 regions was carried out from RNA transcripts. For the first round of RT-PCR on the TCR CDR3, the HTBI primer set was used together with the Qiagen OneStep RT-PCR kit. A second multiplex PCR round built the libraries, followed by size selection and purification. Sequencing of the libraries was done on an Illumina HiSeq2000 using paired-end 100 bp reads. The published analysis was carried out like this. SOAPnuke was used to process the raw data, with reads discarded if the reads contained adapters or uncalled bases, had a mean Phred below 15, or lacked an exact constant-primer or identifier match. High-quality paired reads were merged using COPE v1.2.5, and each unique nucleotide sequence was defined as a clonotype. Clonotypes were aligned to IMGT TRBV, TRBD and TRBJ reference segments using MiTCR v1.1. The analysis included only V-J combinations with a frequency above 0.0001, which together covered about 99% of the repertoires. The TCS score was defined as the ratio of F50 (clonal expansion) to E x V (chaos), calculated using BLOSUM62-based TCRdist between CDR3 peptides within each V-J. Welch's t-statistics and random forest reduced roughly 540 V-J features to 13, which were used in a naive Bayes classifier (R e1071). The public reads were reanalyzed by TCRdb: fastp trimming at Q25, MiXCR alignment, in-frame beta chains only. One record per CDR3 amino acid sequence lists the most common genes and DNA. These V and J calls rely on TCRdb rather than the paper's analysis. Present in this sample are hundreds of thousands of distinct CDR3 sequences, around 45% of which were seen just once. Of the sample, about 8.2% is held by the ten largest clones.

General study outcomes and caveats: Most expanded thyroid clonotypes (frequency above 0.001) were also detected in blood, suggesting blood repertoires may reflect thyroid immune responses. A model built on a 13 V-J signature distinguished ophthalmopathy from stable hyperthyroidism, reaching 87.88% sensitivity and around 81% specificity in cross-validation and 80%/75% in testing. No statistical method was used to fix the sample size in advance, and group allocation was not hidden from the investigators. In validation, the model predicted progression to ophthalmopathy with approximately 70% sensitivity and roughly 72% specificity, a median of around 6.6 months before onset.

From the cysteine through the phenylalanine, the CDR3 covers 12 amino acids. CDR3 DNA only is kept here, 36 bases in frame from base 1. Between the V and J ends, shortened by 2 bases and 5 bases respectively, the junction contains 3 bases. Looking up the germline V gene (reference sequence) yields CDR1 LNHDA and CDR2 SQIVND. A patient counted as having stable Graves' hyperthyroidism if no progression to ophthalmopathy occurred over 18 months of follow-up. Hyperthyroidism patients were newly diagnosed, had a disease duration of under 2 months, and were aged 18 to 65 years. Any patient with an uncontrolled infection, another autoimmune disease, pregnancy or lactation was excluded. Clinical symptoms, serum thyroxine and TRAb, thyroid ultrasound, and orbital computed tomography formed the basis for the diagnoses. Total RNA was extracted with Trizol reagent, and quality was checked on an Agilent 2100 Bioanalyzer.

This sequence originates from a woman aged 18-29 years with Graves' hyperthyroidism. Donor details come from another sample of the same person, matched by shared clones. The sequencing input was peripheral blood or thyroid tissue (not recorded which). The V and J genes are TRBV19 and TRBJ1-4, with the D gene uncertain. The nucleotide sequence is given as TGTGCCAGTAGTATACAGAATGAAAAACTGTTTTTT. It is translated as CASSIQNEKLFF. When the CDR3 is completed using the reference TRBV19 and TRBJ1-4 genes on either side, the full variable domain is DGGITQSPKYLFRKEGQNVTLSCEQNLNHDAMYWYRQDPGQGLRLIYYSQIVNDFQKGDIAEGYSVSREKKESFPLTVTSAQKNPTAFYLCASSIQNEKLFFGSGTQLSVL.